Detailed here is one TCR beta chain. CDR1 and CDR2 (germline): DFQATT, SNEGSKA (reference sequence). The CDR3 is 17 amino acids. Germline trimming cut 1 base from V and 0 bases from J; bases unmatched to any gene: 9. This entry is derived from a study of blood T cells in healthy people across ages. A second PCR of about 6 to 12 cycles used a sample-barcoded 5' primer and a J-beta primer mix. One entry per CDR3 protein results from TCRdb running MiXCR on the 5' RACE reads. This table has about 1,600,000 distinct CDR3 sequences, roughly 40% appearing once. The receptor was isolated from a woman aged 18-29 years in good health. V and J are TRBV20-1 and TRBJ2-7; TRBD2 aligns across 10 bases. Sequencing was performed on blood. CDR3 protein: CSARGELAGPSSYEQYF. The CDR3 nucleotides are TGCAGTGCTAGAGGGGAACTAGCGGGGCCGAGCTCCTACGAGCAGTACTTC.